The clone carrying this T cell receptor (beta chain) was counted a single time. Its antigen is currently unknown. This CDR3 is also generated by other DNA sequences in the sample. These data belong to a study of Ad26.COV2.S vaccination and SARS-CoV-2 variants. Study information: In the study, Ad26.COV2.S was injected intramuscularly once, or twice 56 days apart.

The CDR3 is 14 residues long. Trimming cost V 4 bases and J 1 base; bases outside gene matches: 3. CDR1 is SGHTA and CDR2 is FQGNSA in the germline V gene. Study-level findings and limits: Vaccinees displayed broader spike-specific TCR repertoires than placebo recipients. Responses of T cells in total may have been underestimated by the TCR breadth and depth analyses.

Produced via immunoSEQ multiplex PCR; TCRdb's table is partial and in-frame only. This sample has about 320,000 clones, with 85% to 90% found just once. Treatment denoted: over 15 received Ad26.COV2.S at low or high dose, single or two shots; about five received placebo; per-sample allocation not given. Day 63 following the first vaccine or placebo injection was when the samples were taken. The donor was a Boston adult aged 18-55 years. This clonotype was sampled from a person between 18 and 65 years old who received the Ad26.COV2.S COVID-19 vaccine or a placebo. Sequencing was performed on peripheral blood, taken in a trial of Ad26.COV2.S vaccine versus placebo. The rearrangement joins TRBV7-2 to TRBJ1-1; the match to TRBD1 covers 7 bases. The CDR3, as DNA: TGTGCCAGCAGCTCCCAGGGGGGGAACACTGAAGCTTTCTTT. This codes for CASSSQGGNTEAFF.